Many counts were recorded for the clone carrying this T cell receptor (beta chain). 5'-RACE, quantitative and with molecular barcodes, yielded the TCR beta libraries. TCRdb redid the calling of the 5' RACE reads with MiXCR, one entry per CDR3 protein. The table has 150,000 to 200,000 distinct CDR3 sequences, roughly 12% seen once. This sample stems from a study of CD8 T cells in ankylosing spondylitis. The sequence was collected from a male donor with ankylosing spondylitis or in good health (not recorded which). The specimen sequenced was blood, either unsorted or a sorted T cell fraction (not recorded which).

CDR3 loop: CAWKGSLLVGTQYF. In nucleotides, the CDR3 is TGTGCCTGGAAAGGCAGCCTGTTGGTCGGGACCCAGTACTTC. This chain joins TRBV30 and TRBJ2-5; D gene ambiguous. V shed 4 bases and J shed 7 bases, with 19 bases lying between them. Germline assignment: CDR1 GTSNPN and CDR2 SVGIG (reference sequence). This CDR3 region has 14 residues.